This TCR beta chain was documented in a study of blood T cell repertoires in COVID-19. Assay used: immunoSEQ multiplex PCR; TCRdb lists only in-frame clones, some missing. The sample records about 170,000 clones, 82% being singletons. Followed over time, Seattle patients had been enrolled while infection was active. The sample comprised peripheral blood. This TCR derives from a woman in her thirties or forties with COVID-19, enrolled during active disease.

Here the CDR3 DNA reads TGTGCCAGCAGCACCAGGACTAGCGGGAACCATGAGCAGTTCTTC. It encodes CASSTRTSGNHEQFF. The chain recombines TRBV9 with TRBJ2-1, with 12 bases matching TRBD2. CDR3 length: 15 residues. Trimming cost V 4 bases and J 8 bases; bases outside gene matches: 7. From germline, CDR1 is SGDLS and CDR2 YYNGEE.